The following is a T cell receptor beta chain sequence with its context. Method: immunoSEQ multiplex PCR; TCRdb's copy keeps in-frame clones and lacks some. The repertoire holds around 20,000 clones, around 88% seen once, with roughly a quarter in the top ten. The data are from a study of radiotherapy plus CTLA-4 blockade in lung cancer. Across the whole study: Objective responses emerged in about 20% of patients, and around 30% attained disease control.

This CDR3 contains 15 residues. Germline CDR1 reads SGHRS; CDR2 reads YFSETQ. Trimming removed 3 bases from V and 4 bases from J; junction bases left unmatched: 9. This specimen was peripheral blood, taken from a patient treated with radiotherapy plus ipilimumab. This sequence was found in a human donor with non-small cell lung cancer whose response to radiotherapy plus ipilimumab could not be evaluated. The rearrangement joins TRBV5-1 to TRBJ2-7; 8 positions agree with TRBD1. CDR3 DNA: TGCGCCAGCAGCTACGGACTCGACAGGGGATACGAGCAGTACTTC. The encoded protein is CASSYGLDRGYEQYF.